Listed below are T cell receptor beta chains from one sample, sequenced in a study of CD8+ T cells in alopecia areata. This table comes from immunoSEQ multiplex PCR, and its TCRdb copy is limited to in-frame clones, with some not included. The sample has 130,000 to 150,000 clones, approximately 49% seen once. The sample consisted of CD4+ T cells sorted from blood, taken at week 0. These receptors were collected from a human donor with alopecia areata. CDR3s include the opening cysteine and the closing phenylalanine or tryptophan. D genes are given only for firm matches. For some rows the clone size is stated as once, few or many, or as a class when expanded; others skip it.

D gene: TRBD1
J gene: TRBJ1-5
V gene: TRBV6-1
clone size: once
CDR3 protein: CASSNSGTGNQPQHF
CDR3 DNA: TGTGCCAGCAGCAACTCCGGGACAGGGAATCAGCCCCAGCATTTT

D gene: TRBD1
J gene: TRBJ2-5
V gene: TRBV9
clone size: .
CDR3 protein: CASSSRDRGPEETQYF
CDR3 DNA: TGTGCCAGCAGCAGCCGGGACAGGGGGCCTGAAGAGACCCAGTACTTC

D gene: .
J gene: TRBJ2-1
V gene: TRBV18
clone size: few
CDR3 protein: CASSPRAVYNEQFF
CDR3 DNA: TGTGCCAGCTCACCTCGGGCCGTCTACAATGAGCAGTTCTTC

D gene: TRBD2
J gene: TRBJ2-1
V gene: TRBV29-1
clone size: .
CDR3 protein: CSVDGTSGNEQFF
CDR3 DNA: TGCAGCGTCGACGGGACTAGCGGCAATGAGCAGTTCTTC

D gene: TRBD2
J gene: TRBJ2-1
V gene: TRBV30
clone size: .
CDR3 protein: CARSIGRAPYNEQFF
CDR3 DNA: TGTGCCCGGAGTATCGGGAGGGCCCCCTACAATGAGCAGTTCTTC

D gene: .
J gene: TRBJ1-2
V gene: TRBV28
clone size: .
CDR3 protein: CASRPDLGSYYGYTF
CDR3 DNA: TGTGCCAGCAGGCCGGACCTGGGGTCGTACTATGGCTACACCTTC

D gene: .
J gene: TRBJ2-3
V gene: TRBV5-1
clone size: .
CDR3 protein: CASSSSMSGLSTDTQYF
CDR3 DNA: TGCGCCAGCAGCTCCTCTATGAGCGGACTAAGCACAGATACGCAGTATTTT

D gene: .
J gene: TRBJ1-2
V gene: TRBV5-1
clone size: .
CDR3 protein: CASSSDTGGYGYTF
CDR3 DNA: TGCGCCAGCAGCTCAGACACAGGTGGATATGGCTACACCTTC

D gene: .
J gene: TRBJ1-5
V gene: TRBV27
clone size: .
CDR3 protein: CASSTIQGGQPQHF
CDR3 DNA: TGTGCCAGCAGTACCATACAGGGAGGTCAGCCCCAGCATTTT

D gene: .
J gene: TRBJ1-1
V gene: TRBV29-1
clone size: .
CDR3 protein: CSVAPRGAGNTEAFF
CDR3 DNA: TGCAGCGTTGCTCCAAGGGGCGCAGGGAACACTGAAGCTTTCTTT

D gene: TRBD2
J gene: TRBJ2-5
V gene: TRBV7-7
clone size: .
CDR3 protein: CASSLVSGSGETQYF
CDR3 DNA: TGTGCTAGCAGCTTAGTAAGCGGGAGTGGGGAGACCCAGTACTTC

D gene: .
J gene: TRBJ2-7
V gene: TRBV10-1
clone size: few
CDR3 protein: CASSDLDEQYF
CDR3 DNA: TGCGCCAGCAGTGATTTGGACGAGCAGTACTTC

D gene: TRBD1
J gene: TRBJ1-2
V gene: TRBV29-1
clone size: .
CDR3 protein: CSVADWDSANYGYTF
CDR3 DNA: TGCAGCGTCGCCGACTGGGACAGCGCTAACTATGGCTACACCTTC

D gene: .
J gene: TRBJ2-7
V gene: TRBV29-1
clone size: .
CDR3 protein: CSVALSGTPSYEQYF
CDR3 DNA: TGCAGCGTTGCTCTGTCCGGGACGCCGTCCTACGAGCAGTACTTC

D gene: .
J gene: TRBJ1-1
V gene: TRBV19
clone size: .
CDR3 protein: CASGPRGSDTEAFF
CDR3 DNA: TGTGCCAGTGGGCCCCGGGGTTCGGACACTGAAGCTTTCTTT

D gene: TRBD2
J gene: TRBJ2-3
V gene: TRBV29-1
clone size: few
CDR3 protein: CSGAGTSRTDTQYF
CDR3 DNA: TGCAGTGGAGCAGGGACTAGCCGGACAGATACGCAGTATTTT

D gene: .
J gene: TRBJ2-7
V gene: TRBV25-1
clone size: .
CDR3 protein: CASSELKARPYEQYF
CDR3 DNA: TGTGCCAGCAGTGAATTAAAGGCTCGACCCTACGAGCAGTACTTC

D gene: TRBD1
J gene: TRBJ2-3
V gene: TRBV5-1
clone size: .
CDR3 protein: CASSLRPRDRADTQYF
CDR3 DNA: TGCGCCAGCAGCTTGCGTCCTCGGGACAGGGCAGATACGCAGTATTTT

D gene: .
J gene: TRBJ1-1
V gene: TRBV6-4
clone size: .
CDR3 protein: CASSAVNTEAFF
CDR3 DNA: TGTGCCAGCAGTGCAGTGAACACTGAAGCTTTCTTT

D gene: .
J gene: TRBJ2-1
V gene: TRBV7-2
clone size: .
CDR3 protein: CASSFVRAEQFF
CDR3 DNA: TGTGCCAGCAGTTTCGTAAGGGCTGAGCAGTTCTTC

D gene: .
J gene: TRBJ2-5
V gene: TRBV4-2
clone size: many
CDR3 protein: CASSRERGAETQYF
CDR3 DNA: TGTGCCAGCAGCCGAGAACGGGGGGCAGAGACCCAGTACTTC

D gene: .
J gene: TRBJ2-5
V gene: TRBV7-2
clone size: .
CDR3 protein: CASSLQLSTQETQYF
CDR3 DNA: TGTGCCAGCAGCTTACAATTGAGTACCCAAGAGACCCAGTACTTC

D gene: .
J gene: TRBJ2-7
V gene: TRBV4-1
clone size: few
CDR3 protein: CASSQGSGAGQDYEQYF
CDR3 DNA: TGCGCCAGCAGCCAAGGGTCGGGGGCAGGCCAGGACTACGAGCAGTACTTC

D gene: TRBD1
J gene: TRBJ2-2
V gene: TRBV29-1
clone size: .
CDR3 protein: CSALTGANTGELFF
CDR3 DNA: TGCAGCGCATTGACAGGGGCGAACACCGGGGAGCTGTTTTTT

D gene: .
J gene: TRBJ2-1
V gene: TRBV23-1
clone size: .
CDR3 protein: CASTNPGGRAVKQQFF
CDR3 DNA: TGCGCCAGCACTAACCCCGGGGGCAGGGCGGTTAAACAGCAGTTCTTC

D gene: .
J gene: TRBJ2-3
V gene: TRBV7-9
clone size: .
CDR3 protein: CASSQYSGGADTQYF
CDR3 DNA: TGTGCCAGCAGCCAGTACAGCGGAGGGGCAGATACGCAGTATTTT

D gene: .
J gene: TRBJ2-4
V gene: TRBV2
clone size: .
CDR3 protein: CASSEDRAQAKNIQYF
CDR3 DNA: TGTGCCAGCAGTGAAGACCGGGCCCAAGCCAAAAACATTCAGTACTTC

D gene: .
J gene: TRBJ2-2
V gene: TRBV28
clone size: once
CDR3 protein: CASSSYPGELFF
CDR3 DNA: TGTGCCAGCAGTAGTTATCCCGGGGAGCTGTTTTTT

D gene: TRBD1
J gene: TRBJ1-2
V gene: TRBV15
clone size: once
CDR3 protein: CATSRTGGGYGYTF
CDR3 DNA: TGTGCCACCAGCAGGACAGGGGGAGGCTATGGCTACACCTTC

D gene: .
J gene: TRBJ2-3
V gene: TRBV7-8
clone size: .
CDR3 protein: CASSFATDTQYF
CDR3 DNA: TGTGCCAGCAGCTTTGCCACAGATACGCAGTATTTT

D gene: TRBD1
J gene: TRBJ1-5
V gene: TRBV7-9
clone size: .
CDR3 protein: CASSSRDRGLQHF
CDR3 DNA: TGTGCCAGCAGCTCCCGGGACAGGGGGCTCCAGCATTTT

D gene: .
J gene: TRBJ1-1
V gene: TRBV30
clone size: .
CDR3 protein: CAWSRGTTEAFF
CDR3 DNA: TGTGCCTGGAGCCGCGGGACCACTGAAGCTTTCTTT

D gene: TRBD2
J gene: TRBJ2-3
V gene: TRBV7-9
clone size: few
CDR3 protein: CASSPGLGETDTQYF
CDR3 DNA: TGTGCCAGCAGCCCGGGACTAGGGGAGACAGATACGCAGTATTTT

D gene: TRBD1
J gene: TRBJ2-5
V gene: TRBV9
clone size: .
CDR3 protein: CASSVDRGGETQYF
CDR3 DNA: TGTGCCAGCAGCGTAGACAGGGGTGGAGAGACCCAGTACTTC

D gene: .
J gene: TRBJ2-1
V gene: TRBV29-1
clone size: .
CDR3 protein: CSVEFGEAYNEQFF
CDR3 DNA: TGCAGCGTTGAGTTCGGGGAAGCCTACAATGAGCAGTTCTTC

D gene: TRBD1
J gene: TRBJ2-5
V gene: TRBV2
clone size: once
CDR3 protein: CASRVETGKETQYF
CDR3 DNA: TGTGCCAGCAGGGTCGAGACAGGGAAAGAGACCCAGTACTTC

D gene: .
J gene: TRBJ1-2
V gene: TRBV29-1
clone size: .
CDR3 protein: CSVEQTNDGYTF
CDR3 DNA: TGCAGCGTTGAGCAAACGAACGATGGCTACACCTTC

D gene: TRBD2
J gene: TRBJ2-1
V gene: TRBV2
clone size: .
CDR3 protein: CASNELAGELFF
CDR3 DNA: TGTGCCAGCAATGAGCTAGCGGGAGAATTATTCTTC

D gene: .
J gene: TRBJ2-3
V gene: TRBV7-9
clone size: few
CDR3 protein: CASSSTGDTQYF
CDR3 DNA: TGTGCCAGCAGCTCGACGGGAGATACGCAGTATTTT

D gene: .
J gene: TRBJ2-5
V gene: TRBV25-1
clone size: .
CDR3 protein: CASSPEQETQYF
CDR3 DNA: TGTGCCAGCAGTCCAGAGCAAGAGACCCAGTACTTC

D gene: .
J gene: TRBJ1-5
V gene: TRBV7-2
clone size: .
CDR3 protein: CASSYRHDQPQHF
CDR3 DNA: TGTGCCAGCAGCTACCGACACGATCAGCCCCAGCATTTT

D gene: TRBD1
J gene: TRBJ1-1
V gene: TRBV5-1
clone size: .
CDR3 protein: CASSLRQGGLSEAFF
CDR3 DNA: TGCGCCAGCAGCTTGCGACAGGGGGGTCTATCTGAAGCTTTCTTT

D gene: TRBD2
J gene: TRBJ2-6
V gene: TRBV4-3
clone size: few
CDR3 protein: CASSQVGRANSGANVLTF
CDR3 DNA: TGCGCCAGCAGCCAAGTAGGGAGGGCGAACTCTGGGGCCAACGTCCTGACTTTC

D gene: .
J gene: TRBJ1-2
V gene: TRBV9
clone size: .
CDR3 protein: CASSVGTLGGYTF
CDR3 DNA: TGTGCCAGCAGCGTAGGGACCTTAGGAGGCTACACCTTC

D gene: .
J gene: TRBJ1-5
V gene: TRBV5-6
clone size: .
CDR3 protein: CASSSGSQPQHF
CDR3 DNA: TGTGCCAGCAGTTCAGGGTCGCAGCCCCAGCATTTT

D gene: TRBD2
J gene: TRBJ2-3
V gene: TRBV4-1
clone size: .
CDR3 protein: CASSQKTSGTDTQYF
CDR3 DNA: TGCGCCAGCAGCCAAAAGACTAGCGGGACAGATACGCAGTATTTT

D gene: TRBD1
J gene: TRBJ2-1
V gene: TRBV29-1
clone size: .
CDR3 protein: CSDRTGTRYNEQFF
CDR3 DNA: TGCAGCGACCGGACAGGGACCCGCTACAATGAGCAGTTCTTC

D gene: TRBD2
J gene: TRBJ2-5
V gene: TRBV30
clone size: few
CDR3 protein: CAWSRSGRALAQYF
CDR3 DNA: TGTGCCTGGAGCCGTAGCGGGAGGGCTTTGGCCCAGTACTTC

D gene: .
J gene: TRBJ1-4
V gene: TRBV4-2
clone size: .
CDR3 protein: CASSQKTGSGEKLFF
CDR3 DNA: TGTGCCAGCAGCCAAAAAACAGGGTCTGGAGAAAAACTGTTTTTT

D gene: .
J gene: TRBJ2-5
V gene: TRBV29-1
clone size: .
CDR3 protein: CSVAQGSGPQETQYF
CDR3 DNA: TGCAGCGTTGCACAGGGTAGCGGGCCACAAGAGACCCAGTACTTC

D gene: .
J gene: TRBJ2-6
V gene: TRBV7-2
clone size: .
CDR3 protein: CASSVSGANVLTF
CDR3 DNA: TGTGCCAGCAGCGTGTCTGGGGCCAACGTCCTGACTTTC

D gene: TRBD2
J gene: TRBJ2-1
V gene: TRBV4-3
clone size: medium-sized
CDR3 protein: CASSPTSGGYNEQFF
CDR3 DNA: TGCGCCAGCAGCCCCACTAGCGGGGGTTACAATGAGCAGTTCTTC

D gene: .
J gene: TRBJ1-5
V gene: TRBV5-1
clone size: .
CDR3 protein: CASSPDSNQPQHF
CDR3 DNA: TGCGCCAGCAGCCCGGACAGCAATCAGCCCCAGCATTTT

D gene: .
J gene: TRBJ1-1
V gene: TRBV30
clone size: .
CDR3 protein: CALGGNTEAFF
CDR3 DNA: TGTGCCTTGGGGGGGAACACTGAAGCTTTCTTT

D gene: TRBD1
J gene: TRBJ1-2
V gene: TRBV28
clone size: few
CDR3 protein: CASSPPGQVYGYTF
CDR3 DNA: TGTGCCAGCTCCCCCCCTGGACAGGTGTATGGCTACACCTTC

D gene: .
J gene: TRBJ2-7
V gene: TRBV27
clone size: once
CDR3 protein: CASSVGGLYEQYF
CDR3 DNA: TGTGCCAGCAGTGTGGGGGGCCTCTACGAGCAGTACTTC

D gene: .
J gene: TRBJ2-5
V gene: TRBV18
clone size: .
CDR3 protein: CASSRIQETQYF
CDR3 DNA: TGTGCCAGCTCACGGATCCAAGAGACCCAGTACTTC

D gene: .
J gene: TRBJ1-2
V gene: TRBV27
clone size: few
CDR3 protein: CASSPAGGSGYGYTF
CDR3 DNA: TGTGCCAGCAGCCCTGCTGGGGGATCGGGCTATGGCTACACCTTC

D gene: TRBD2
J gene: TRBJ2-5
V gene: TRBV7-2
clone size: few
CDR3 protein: CASSSRGGPLGETQYF
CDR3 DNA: TGTGCCAGCAGCTCCCGGGGGGGGCCACTTGGGGAGACCCAGTACTTC

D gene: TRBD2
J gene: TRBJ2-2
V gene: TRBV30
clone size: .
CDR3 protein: CAWSQPSGANTGELFF
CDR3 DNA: TGTGCCTGGAGTCAGCCTAGCGGGGCAAACACCGGGGAGCTGTTTTTT